Listed here is a single TCR beta chain. Its recognized antigen is unknown. The record has no base qualities; no much larger clone is one base away. The donors were 40 or so Caucasian individuals from Russia, aged roughly 6 to 100 years, who were systemically healthy. Each donor gave ten milliliters of peripheral blood, drawn into EDTA-treated Vacutainer tubes. PBMCs were isolated by Ficoll-Paque density-gradient centrifugation, with at least 6.5 million obtained per sample. Total RNA was extracted from PBMCs with Trizol reagent, with at least 5 micrograms obtained per sample. The percentages of naive CD45RAhigh/CD27high T cells were determined by flow cytometry on a PBMC aliquot from every donor. V and J are truncated by 0 bases and 7 bases respectively, leaving an intervening sequence of 12 bases. For CDR1 and CDR2, the germline V gene lists LGHNA and YSLEER. The CDR3 runs 15 amino acids, cysteine and phenylalanine included. Solely the CDR3 DNA is kept, with 45 bases framed from the first base.

This specimen belongs to a study of blood T cells in healthy people across ages (dated by TCRdb to about 2015). Context from the whole study: In model experiments, template switching captured roughly one uniquely barcoded TCR beta cDNA molecule for every two T cells. Age-related changes in TCR beta repertoire diversity were measured in the study by deep sequencing normalized with unique cDNA molecular identifiers. The study analyzed two additional independent replicas of 1 million unique cDNA reads from the same blood draw for two donors, one aged 18 to 30 and one aged 80 or older. Donors were grouped into four age groups: young (average 16 years), middle-aged (under 40), aged (around 66) and long-lived (about 90). To avoid experimental bias, donors of different ages were distributed randomly across sequencing lanes. Summary of the overall study and its limitations: Because the CMV infection status of the donors was unknown, age-related changes in expanded clonotypes may potentially have been confounded. Estimates of total diversity based on one million sequenced T cells were considered lower bounds and underestimates. There was a strong correlation between observed TCR beta diversity and the percentage of naive T cells measured by flow cytometry. As age increased, observed TCR beta diversity per million T cells dropped in a roughly linear way, and a significant reduction was already evident by age about 40. Bulk unsorted PBMC profiling prevented conclusive comparison of naive and antigen-experienced compartments. Compared with the aged group, more naive CD4+ T cells, fewer expanded clones and increased TCR diversity were shown by the long-lived group, suggesting age selection.

To prepare the library, 5' RACE was applied. The run used an Illumina HiSeq 2500. A second PCR of roughly 7 to 12 cycles was run with a J-beta primer mix and a sample-barcoded 5' primer. Each TCR beta cDNA molecule received a unique molecular identifier from a template-switch 5' adaptor carrying 12 random nucleotides. Each sample yielded at least 3 million CDR3-containing paired-end reads. The Mint cDNA synthesis kit, primed by a TRBC-specific oligonucleotide, was used to synthesize first-strand cDNA from all RNA. All cDNA was treated with uracil-DNA glycosylase and then went through a first 18-cycle PCR with the universal primers M1SS and BC2_uni_R. The original methods were these. Normalization of each sample was performed by random selection of 1 million high-quality reads, each carrying a distinct molecular identifier. Instead of being binned into consensus sequences, reads that shared molecular identifiers were thrown out. MiTCR, set to a Q25 quality threshold and the strictest error-elimination algorithm, was used for CDR3 identification, clonotype clustering and error correction. A nonparametric unseen species model with Euler transformation was used to estimate lower-bound total TCR beta diversity. TCRdb trimmed public reads at Q25 via fastp, called clones via MiXCR and kept in-frame beta chains. Here each entry gathers all rows of one CDR3 protein and keeps the most common genes and DNA. In this record, the V and J calls reflect TCRdb's handling and not the investigators' own analysis. Within this sample are about 1.8 million distinct CDR3 sequences, with less than 50% of them counted one time only. Of the sample, over 2% falls within the top ten clones.

The sample was blood. This clonotype was sampled from a woman aged 40 to 50 in good health. The chain joins TRBV4-3 to TRBJ1-4, with TRBD1 perhaps the D gene, on 5 matching bases. The DNA reads TGCGCCAGCAGCCAAGAGTCTAGGGGAACTGAAAAACTGTTTTTT. It is translated as CASSQESRGTEKLFF.